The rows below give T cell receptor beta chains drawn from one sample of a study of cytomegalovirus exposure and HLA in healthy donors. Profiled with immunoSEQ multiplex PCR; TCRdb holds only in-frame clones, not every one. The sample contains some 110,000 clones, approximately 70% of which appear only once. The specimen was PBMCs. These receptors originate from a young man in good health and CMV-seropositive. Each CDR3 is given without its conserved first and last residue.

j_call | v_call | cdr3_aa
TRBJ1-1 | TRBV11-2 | ASSLWGASEAF
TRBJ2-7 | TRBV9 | ASSVSSGSYEQY
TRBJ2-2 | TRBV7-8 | ASWGGQGITGELF
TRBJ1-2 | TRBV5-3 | ARSSREDGYT
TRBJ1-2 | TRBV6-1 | ASSAGQAYYGYT
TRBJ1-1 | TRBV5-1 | ASSTRDRGGTEAF
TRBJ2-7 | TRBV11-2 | ASSPNTGSTYEQY
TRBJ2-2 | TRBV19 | ASRHGLAGFTNTGELF
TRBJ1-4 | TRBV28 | ASSKQGATNEKLF
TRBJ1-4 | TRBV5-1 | ASSLGQPLDNEKLF
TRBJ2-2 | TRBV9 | ASSVVGRSTGELF
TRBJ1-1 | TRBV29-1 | SVERTGSNTEAF
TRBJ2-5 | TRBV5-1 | ASSLGVAGVQETQY
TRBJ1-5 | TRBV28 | ASSRGAPQH
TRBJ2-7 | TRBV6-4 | ASSDSAGSSYEQY
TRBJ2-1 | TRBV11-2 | ASSAGTGGNEQF
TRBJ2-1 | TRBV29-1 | SAQADSYNEQF
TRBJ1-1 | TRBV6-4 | ASSDSDRGTEAF
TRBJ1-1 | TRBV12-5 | ASGAPGQVDTEAF
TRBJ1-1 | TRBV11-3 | ASSLGGLADPF
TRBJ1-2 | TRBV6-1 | ASSTTGLYGYT
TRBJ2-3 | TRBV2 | ASSVKWPGRDTQY
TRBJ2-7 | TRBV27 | ASTSGGGEQY
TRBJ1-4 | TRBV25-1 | ASSDSLTGAHNEKLF
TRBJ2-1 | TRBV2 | ASSVRGGSYNEQF
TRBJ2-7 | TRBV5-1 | ASSLLRGWEQY
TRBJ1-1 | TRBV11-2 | ASSLVLGGSLNTEAF
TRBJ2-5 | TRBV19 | ASSIQTTGIQY
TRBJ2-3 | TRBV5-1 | ASSLIRTSTDTQY
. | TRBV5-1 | ASSLAAAYEQY
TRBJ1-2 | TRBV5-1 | ASTLYPGQVDGYT
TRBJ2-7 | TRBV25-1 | ASSVSWTGPSEQY